This is a list of T cell receptor beta chains from one sample in a study of cytomegalovirus exposure and HLA in healthy donors. Profiled with immunoSEQ multiplex PCR; TCRdb holds only in-frame clones, not every one. Of approximately 100,000 clones listed, about 93% were seen once; the top ten hold 1% to 1.4%. The specimen was PBMCs. These receptors were obtained from a woman in her thirties in good health and CMV-seropositive. Each CDR3 is given with its conserved first and last residue. D genes are given only for firm matches. Rows give clone size only sometimes, using once, few, many, or a class for an expanded clone.

D: TRBD1
J: TRBJ1-5
V: TRBV5-1
size: NA
DNA: TGCGCCAGCAGCTTGGAAGGCGGACAGGGGTACAATCAGCCCCAGCATTTT
CDR3: CASSLEGGQGYNQPQHF

D: NA
J: TRBJ2-1
V: TRBV5-1
size: NA
DNA: TGCGCCAGCAGCCGGGATGGGATTTCCTGCAATGAGCAGTTCTTC
CDR3: CASSRDGISCNEQFF

D: NA
J: TRBJ2-1
V: TRBV19
size: NA
DNA: TGTGCCAGTAGTATAGTTCTCCTAGCCGGCGATGAGCAGTTCTTC
CDR3: CASSIVLLAGDEQFF

D: TRBD1
J: TRBJ2-3
V: TRBV5-1
size: NA
DNA: TGCGCCAGCAGCTCGCGGGACAGGTTCGCGACAGATACGCAGTATTTT
CDR3: CASSSRDRFATDTQYF

D: NA
J: TRBJ1-4
V: TRBV10-2
size: NA
DNA: TGCGCCAGCAGTGACACAGCCGCAACTAATGAAAAACTGTTTTTT
CDR3: CASSDTAATNEKLFF

D: TRBD2
J: TRBJ2-5
V: TRBV7-8
size: NA
DNA: TGTGCCAGCAGCCCTAACGGCGGTGCGGGAGGGACCCAGTACTTC
CDR3: CASSPNGGAGGTQYF

D: NA
J: TRBJ2-7
V: TRBV6-5
size: NA
DNA: TGTGCCAGCAGTTACTCAAGAGCCTACGAGCAGTACTTC
CDR3: CASSYSRAYEQYF

D: TRBD2
J: TRBJ2-2
V: TRBV9
size: NA
DNA: TGTGCCAGCAGCGTAGGGGTCGGGGGGGCGGGAAAAACCGGGGAGCTGTTTTTT
CDR3: CASSVGVGGAGKTGELFF

D: TRBD2
J: TRBJ2-2
V: TRBV4-1
size: NA
DNA: TGCGCCAGCAGCGGTTCCGGGACTAGCTACACCGGGGAGCTGTTTTTT
CDR3: CASSGSGTSYTGELFF

D: NA
J: TRBJ2-3
V: TRBV27
size: NA
DNA: TGTGCCAGCAGTTTTGGCGGGAGCACAGATACGCAGTATTTT
CDR3: CASSFGGSTDTQYF

D: TRBD1
J: TRBJ2-3
V: TRBV5-6
size: once
DNA: TGTGCCAGCAGCTCCGACAGGGGGGTCGGCACAGATACGCAGTATTTT
CDR3: CASSSDRGVGTDTQYF

D: NA
J: TRBJ1-1
V: TRBV6-5
size: once
DNA: TGTGCCAGCAGTTACTATAATATCGGTGAAGCTTTCTTT
CDR3: CASSYYNIGEAFF

D: NA
J: TRBJ2-2
V: TRBV5-4
size: NA
DNA: TGTGCCAGCAGCTTGGAAGCCGGGTGGGGGGACACCGGGGAGCTGTTTTTT
CDR3: CASSLEAGWGDTGELFF